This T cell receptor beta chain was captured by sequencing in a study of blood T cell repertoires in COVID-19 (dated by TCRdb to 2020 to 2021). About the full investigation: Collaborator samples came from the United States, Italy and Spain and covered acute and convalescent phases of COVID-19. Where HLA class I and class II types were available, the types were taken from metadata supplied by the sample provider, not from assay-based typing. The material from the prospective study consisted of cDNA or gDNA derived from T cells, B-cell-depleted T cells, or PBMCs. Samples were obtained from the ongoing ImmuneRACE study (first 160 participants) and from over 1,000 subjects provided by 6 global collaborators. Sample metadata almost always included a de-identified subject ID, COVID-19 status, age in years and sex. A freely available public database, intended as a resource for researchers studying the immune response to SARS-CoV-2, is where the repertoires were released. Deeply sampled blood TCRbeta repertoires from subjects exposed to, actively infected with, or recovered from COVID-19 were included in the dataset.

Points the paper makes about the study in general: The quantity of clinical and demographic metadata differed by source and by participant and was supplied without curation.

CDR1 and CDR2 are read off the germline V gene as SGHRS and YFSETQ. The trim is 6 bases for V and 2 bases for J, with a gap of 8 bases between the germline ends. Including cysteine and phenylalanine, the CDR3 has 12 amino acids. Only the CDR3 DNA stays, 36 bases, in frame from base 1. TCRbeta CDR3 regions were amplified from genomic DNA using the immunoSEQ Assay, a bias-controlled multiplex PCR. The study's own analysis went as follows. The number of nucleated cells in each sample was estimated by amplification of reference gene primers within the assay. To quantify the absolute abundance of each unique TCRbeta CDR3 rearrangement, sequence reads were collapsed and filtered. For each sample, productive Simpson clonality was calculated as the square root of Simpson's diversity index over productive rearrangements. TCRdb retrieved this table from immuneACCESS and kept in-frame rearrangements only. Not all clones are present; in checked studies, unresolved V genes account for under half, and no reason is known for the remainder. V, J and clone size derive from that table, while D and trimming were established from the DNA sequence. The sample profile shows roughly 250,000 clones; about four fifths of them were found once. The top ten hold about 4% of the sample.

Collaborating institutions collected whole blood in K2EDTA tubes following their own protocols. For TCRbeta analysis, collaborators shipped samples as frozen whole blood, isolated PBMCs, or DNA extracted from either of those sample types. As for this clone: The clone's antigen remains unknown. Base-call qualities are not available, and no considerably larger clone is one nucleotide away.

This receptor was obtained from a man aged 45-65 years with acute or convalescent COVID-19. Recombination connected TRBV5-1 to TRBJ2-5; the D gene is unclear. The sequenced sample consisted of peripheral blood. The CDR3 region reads CASTNSQETQYF. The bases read TGCGCCAGCACGAACTCACAAGAGACCCAGTACTTC.